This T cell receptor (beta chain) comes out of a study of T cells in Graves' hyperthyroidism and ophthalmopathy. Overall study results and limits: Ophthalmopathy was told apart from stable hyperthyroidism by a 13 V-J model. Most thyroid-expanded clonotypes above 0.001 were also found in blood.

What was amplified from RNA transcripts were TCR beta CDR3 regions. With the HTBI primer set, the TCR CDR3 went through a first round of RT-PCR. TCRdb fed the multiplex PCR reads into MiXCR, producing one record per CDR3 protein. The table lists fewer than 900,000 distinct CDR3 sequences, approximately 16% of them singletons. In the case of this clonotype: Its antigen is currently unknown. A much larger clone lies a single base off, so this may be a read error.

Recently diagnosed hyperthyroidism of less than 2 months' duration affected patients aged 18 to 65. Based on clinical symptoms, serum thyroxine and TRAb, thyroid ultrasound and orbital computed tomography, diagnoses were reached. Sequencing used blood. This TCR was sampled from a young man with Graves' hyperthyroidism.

The CDR3: CASSWPSGSPGEQYF. CDR3 nucleotides: TGTGCCAGCAGTTGGCCTAGCGGGAGCCCCGGAGAGCAGTACTTC. This chain uses TRBV12-3 or TRBV12-4 with TRBJ2-7, with 10 bases that match TRBD2. V gave up 4 bases and J gave up 7 bases; unmatched junction bases: 10. CDR3 length: 15 amino acids.